These 2 T cell receptor beta chains came from one sample sequenced in a study of T cell responses to AZD1222 COVID-19 vaccine. Assay: immunoSEQ multiplex PCR; the TCRdb copy retains only in-frame clones and omits some. The sample contains approximately 56,000 clones, 80% to 90% of which appear only once. The sequenced sample was peripheral blood, obtained on day 0 of AZD1222 vaccination. Receptors were obtained from an adult in good health.

The DNA for the CDR3 is TGTGCCAGCAGCTTAGCGGGACAACGTGGCTACACCTTC. Translating gives CASSLAGQRGYTF. The chain is built from TRBV7-9 and TRBJ1-2; D perhaps matches TRBD1 (6 bases). The CDR3 runs 13 residues. CDR1 is SEHNR and CDR2 is FQNEAQ in the germline V gene (reference sequence). Deletions cut 0 bases from V and 7 bases from J, with 9 bases between.

The chain joins TRBV7-9 to TRBJ1-3; D gene ambiguous. Per germline, CDR1 SEHNR and CDR2 FQNEAQ (reference sequence). The CDR3 consists of 14 residues. V shed 4 bases and J shed 3 bases, with 10 bases lying between them. In DNA, the CDR3 is TGTGCCAGCAGCTCCGCAGTTTTTGGAAACACCATATATTTT. Its protein product is CASSSAVFGNTIYF.